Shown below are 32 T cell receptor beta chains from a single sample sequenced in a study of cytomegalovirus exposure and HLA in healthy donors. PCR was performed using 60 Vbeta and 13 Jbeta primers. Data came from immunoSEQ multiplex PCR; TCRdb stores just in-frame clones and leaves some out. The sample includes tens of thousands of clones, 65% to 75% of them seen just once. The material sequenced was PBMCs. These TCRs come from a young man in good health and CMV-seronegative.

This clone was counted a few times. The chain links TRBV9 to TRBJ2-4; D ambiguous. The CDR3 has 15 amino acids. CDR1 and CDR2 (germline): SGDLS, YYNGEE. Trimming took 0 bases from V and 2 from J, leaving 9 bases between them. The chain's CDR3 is CASSVDAGTKNIQYF. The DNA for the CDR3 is TGTGCCAGCAGCGTAGATGCAGGTACCAAAAACATTCAGTACTTC.

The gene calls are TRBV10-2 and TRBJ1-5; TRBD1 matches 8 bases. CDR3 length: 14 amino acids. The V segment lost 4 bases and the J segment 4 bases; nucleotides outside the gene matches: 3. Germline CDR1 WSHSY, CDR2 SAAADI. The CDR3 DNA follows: TGCGCCAGCAGTGGGGACAGGATAAATCAGCCCCAGCATTTT. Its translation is CASSGDRINQPQHF.

The CDR3 sequence: CSVTYWTGGYEQYF. The CDR3 DNA reads as TGCAGCGTTACATACTGGACAGGGGGCTACGAGCAGTACTTC. V gene TRBV29-1 combines with J gene TRBJ2-7; TRBD1 matches 10 bases. With V trimmed by 5 bases and J by 3 bases, 7 bases remained unmatched. CDR3 size: 14 residues. Germline-derived CDR1 and CDR2 are SQVTM and ANQGSEA.

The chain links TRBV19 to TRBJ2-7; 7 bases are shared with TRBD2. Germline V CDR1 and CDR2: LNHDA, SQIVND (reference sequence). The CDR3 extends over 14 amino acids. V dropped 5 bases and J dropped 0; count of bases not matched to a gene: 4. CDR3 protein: CASSATSVSYEQYF. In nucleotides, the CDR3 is TGTGCCAGTAGTGCCACTAGCGTCTCCTACGAGCAGTACTTC.

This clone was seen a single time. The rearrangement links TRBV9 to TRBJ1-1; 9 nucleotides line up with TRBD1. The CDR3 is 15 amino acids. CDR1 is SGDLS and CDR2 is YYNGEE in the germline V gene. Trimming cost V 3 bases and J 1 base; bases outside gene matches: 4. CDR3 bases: TGTGCCAGCAGCGCTCCGGGACAGGGGAACACTGAAGCTTTCTTT. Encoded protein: CASSAPGQGNTEAFF.

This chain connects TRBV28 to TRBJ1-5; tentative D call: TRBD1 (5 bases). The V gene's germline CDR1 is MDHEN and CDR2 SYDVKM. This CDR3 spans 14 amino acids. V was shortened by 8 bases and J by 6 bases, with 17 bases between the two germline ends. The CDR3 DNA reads TGTGCCAGCTCGGGCGGGGGGAGTCTTCAGCCCCAGCATTTT. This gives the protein CASSGGGSLQPQHF.

CDR3 in amino acids: CASSTRTRKAFF. CDR3 bases: TGTGCCAGCAGCACTAGGACCCGAAAAGCTTTCTTT. This chain uses TRBV28 with TRBJ1-1; D is unclear. There are 12 residues in the CDR3. The V and J ends lost 6 bases and 9 bases respectively, with 14 bases between them. Germline V gene data show CDR1 as MDHEN and CDR2 as SYDVKM. Using reference TRBV28 and TRBJ1-1 for the parts outside the CDR3, the full variable domain is DVKVTQSSRYLVKRTGEKVFLECVQDMDHENMFWYRQDPGLGLRLIYFSYDVKMKEKGDIPEGYSVSREKKERFSLILESASTNQTSMYLCASSTRTRKAFFGQGTRLTVV.

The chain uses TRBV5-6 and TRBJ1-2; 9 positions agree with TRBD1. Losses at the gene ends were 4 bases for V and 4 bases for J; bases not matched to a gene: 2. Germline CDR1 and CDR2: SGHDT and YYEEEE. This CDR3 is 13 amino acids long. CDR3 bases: TGTGCCAGCAGCCAGGGACAGGGCTATGGCTACACCTTC. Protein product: CASSQGQGYGYTF.

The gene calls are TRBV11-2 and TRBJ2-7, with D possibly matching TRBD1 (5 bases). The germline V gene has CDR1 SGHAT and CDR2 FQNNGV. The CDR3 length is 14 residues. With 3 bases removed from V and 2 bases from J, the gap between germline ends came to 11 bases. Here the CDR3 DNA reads TGTGCCAGCAGCTTTACGGCAGGGACCTACGAGCAGTACTTC. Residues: CASSFTAGTYEQYF.

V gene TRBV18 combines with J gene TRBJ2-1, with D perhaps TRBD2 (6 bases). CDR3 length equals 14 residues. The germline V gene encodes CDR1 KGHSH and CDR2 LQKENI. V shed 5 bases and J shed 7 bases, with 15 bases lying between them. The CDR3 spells CASSTTSSGNEQFF. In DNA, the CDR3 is TGTGCCAGCTCAACGACTAGTTCGGGAAATGAGCAGTTCTTC.

As DNA, the CDR3 is TGTGCCAGCGTCGAAGGGGGAGCTGAAGCTTTCTTT. This sequence encodes CASVEGGAEAFF. The V and J genes are TRBV2 and TRBJ1-1; D possibly corresponds to TRBD1 (6 bases). V lost 8 bases to trimming and J lost 6 bases, with 13 bases between them. The CDR3 is 12 residues long. Germline loops: CDR1 SNHLY, CDR2 FYNNEI.

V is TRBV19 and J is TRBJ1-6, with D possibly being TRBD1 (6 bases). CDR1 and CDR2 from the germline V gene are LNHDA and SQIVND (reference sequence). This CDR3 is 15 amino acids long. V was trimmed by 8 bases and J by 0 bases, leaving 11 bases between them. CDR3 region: CASHLDSSYNSPLHF. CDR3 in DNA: TGTGCCAGTCATCTGGACAGCTCCTATAATTCACCCCTCCACTTT. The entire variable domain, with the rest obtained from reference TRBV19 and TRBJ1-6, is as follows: DGGITQSPKYLFRKEGQNVTLSCEQNLNHDAMYWYRQDPGQGLRLIYYSQIVNDFQKGDIAEGYSVSREKKESFPLTVTSAQKNPTAFYLCASHLDSSYNSPLHFGNGTRLTVT.

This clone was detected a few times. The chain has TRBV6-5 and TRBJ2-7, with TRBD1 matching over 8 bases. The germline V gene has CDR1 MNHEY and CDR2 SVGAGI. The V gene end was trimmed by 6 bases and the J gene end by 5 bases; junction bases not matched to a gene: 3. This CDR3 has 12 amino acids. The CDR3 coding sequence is TGTGCCAGCAGGGGACAGGCCCACGAGCAGTACTTC. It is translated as CASRGQAHEQYF.

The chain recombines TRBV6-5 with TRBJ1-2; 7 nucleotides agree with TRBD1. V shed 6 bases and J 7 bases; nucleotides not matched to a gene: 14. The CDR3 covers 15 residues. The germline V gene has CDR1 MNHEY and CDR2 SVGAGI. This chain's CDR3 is CASRDEVRGRGGYTF. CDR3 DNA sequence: TGTGCCAGCAGGGACGAAGTTAGGGGGCGGGGTGGCTACACCTTC.

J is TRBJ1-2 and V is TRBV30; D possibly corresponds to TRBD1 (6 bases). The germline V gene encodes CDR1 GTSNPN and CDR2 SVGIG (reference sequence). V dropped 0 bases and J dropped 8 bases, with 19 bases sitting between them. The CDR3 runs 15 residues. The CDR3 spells CAWSVLRGTQRGYTF. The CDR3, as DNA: TGTGCCTGGAGTGTACTAAGGGGGACCCAGCGAGGCTACACCTTC.

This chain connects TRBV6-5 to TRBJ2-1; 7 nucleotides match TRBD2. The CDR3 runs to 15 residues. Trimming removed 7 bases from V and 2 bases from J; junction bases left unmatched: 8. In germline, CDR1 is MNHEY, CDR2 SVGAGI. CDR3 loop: CASTRRGGTYNEQFF. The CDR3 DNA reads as TGTGCCAGCACCCGACGCGGGGGAACCTACAATGAGCAGTTCTTC.

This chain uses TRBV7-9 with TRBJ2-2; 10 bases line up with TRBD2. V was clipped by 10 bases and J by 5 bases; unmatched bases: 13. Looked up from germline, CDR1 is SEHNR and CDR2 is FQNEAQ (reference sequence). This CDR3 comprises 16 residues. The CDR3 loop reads CATRGTSGAGTGELFF. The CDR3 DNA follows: TGTGCCACCCGAGGAACTAGCGGGGCGGGGACCGGGGAGCTGTTTTTT.

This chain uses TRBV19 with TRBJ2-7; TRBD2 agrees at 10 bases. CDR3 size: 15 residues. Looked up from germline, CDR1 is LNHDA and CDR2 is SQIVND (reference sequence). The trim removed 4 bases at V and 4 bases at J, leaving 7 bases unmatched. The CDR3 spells CASSTASSGGYEQYF. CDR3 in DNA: TGTGCCAGTAGTACGGCATCTAGCGGGGGTTACGAGCAGTACTTC.

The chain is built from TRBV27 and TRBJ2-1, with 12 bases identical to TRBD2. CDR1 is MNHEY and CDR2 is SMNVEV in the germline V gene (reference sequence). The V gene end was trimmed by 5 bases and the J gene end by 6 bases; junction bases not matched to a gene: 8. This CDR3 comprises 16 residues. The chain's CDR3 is CASSLLTSGGFNEQFF. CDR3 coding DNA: TGTGCCAGCAGTCTCCTAACTAGCGGGGGGTTCAATGAGCAGTTCTTC.

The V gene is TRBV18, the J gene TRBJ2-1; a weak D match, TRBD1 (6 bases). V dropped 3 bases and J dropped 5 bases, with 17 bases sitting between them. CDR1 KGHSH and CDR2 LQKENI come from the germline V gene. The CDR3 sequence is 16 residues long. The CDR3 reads CASSPVIGPGDNEQFF. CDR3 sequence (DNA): TGTGCCAGCTCACCGGTTATCGGCCCAGGGGACAATGAGCAGTTCTTC.

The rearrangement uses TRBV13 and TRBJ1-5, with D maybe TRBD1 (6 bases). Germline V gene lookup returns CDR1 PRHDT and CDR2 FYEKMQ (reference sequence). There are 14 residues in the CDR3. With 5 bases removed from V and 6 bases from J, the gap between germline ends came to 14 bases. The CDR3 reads CASSRGGDPQPQHF. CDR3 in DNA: TGTGCCAGCAGCCGAGGGGGAGACCCTCAGCCCCAGCATTTT.

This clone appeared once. The CDR3 DNA reads as TGTGCCAGCAGCTTGGGAGGGGGCCAAGAGACCCAGTACTTC. Residues: CASSLGGGQETQYF. The chain employs TRBV5-4 and TRBJ2-5; D possibly corresponds to TRBD1 (6 bases). CDR1 is SGHNT, CDR2 YYREEE, per germline (reference sequence). The CDR3 totals 14 residues. Trimming took 0 bases from V and 1 from J, leaving 7 bases between them. The whole variable domain, filled in from reference TRBV5-4 and TRBJ2-5, reads ETGVTQSPTHLIKTRGQQVTLRCSSQSGHNTVSWYQQALGQGPQFIFQYYREEENGRGNFPPRFSGLQFPNYSSELNVNALELDDSALYLCASSLGGGQETQYFGPGTRLLVL.

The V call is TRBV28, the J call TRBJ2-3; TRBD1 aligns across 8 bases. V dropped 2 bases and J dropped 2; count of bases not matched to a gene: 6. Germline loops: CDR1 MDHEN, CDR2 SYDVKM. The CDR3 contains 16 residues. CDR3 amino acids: CASSLRAGGNTDTQYF. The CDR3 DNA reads TGTGCCAGCAGTTTAAGGGCAGGGGGCAACACAGATACGCAGTATTTT.

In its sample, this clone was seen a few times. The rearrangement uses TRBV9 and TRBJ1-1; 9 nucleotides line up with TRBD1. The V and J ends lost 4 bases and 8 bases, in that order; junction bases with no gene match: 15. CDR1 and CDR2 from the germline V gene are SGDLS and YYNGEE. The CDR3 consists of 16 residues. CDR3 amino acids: CASSTPGTGPENEAFF. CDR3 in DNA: TGTGCCAGCAGCACCCCCGGGACAGGGCCGGAAAACGAAGCTTTCTTT.

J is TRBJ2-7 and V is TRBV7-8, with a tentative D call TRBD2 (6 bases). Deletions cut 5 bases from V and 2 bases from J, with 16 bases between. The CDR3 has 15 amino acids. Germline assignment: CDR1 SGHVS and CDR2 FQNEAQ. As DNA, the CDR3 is TGTGCCAGCAGCCCCAGGCAGGACTACCCCTACGAGCAGTACTTC. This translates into CASSPRQDYPYEQYF. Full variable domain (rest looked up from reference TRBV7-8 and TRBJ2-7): GAGVSQSPRYKVAKRGQDVALRCDPISGHVSLFWYQQALGQGPEFLTYFQNEAQLDKSGLPSDRFFAERPEGSVSTLKIQRTQQEDSAVYLCASSPRQDYPYEQYFGPGTRLTVT.

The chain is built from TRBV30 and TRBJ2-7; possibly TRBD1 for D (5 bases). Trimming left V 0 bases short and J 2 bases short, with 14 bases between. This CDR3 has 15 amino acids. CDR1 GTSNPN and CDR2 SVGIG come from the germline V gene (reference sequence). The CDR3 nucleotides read TGTGCCTGGAGTGTAACGGTAGAGACAGCCTACGAGCAGTACTTC. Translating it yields CAWSVTVETAYEQYF.

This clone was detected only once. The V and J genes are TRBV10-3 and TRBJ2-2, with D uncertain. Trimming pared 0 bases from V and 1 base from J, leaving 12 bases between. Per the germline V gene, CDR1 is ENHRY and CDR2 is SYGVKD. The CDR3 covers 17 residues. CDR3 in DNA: TGTGCCATCAGTGAGTCGGCCCGAGACTTGAACACCGGGGAGCTGTTTTTT. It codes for CAISESARDLNTGELFF.

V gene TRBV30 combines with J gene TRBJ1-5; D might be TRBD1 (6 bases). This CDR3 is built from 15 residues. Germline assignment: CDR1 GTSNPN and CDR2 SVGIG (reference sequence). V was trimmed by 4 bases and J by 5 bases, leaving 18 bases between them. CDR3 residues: CAWIPSGDTHQPQHF. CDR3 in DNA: TGTGCCTGGATCCCAAGCGGGGACACTCATCAGCCCCAGCATTTT.

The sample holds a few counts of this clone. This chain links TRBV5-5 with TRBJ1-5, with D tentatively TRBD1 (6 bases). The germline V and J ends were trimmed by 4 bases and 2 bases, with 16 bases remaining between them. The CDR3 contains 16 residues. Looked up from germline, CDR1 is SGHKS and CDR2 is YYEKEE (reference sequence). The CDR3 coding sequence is TGTGCCAGCAGCGGCACCAGGGGCCGTGGCAATCAGCCCCAGCATTTT. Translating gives CASSGTRGRGNQPQHF.

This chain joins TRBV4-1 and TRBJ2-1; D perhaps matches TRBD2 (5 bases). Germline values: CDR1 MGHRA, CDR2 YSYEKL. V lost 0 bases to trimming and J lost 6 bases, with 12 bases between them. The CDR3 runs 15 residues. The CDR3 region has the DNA TGCGCCAGCAGCCAAGACGGAGGAGGTTTCAATGAGCAGTTCTTC. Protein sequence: CASSQDGGGFNEQFF.

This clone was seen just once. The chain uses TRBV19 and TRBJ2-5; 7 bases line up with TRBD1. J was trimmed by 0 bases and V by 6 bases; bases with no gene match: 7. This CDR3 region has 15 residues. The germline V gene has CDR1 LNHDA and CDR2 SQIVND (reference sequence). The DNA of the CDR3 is TGTGCCAGTAGCCCCGGGACAGTGTACCAAGAGACCCAGTACTTC. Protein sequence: CASSPGTVYQETQYF.

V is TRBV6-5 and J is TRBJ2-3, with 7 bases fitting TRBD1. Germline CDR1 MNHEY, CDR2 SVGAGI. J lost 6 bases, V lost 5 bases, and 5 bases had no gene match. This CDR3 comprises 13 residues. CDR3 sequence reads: CASSETGLDTQYF. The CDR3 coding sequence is TGTGCCAGCAGTGAGACAGGGTTGGATACGCAGTATTTT.